Each of the 14 T cell receptor delta chains below was sequenced from the same sample in a study of Vδ1+ human thymocytes. Overall study findings and caveats: Highly polyclonal TRG and TRD repertoires with Gaussian CDR3 length distributions appeared in thymus.

The template was reverse-transcribed extracted RNA. The CDR3 regions were amplified by multiplex PCR from V-gene primers to a constant-region primer. TCRdb re-called clones from the multiplex PCR reads via CATT. The sample yields fewer than 90,000 delta-chain clones, approximately 34% seen once. For these TCRs, the target antigens are not known. Sequences were obtained from Vdelta1+ gamma-delta thymocytes from the thymus. Subset of the sample: FACS-sorted CD3+ TCRalphabeta- TCRVdelta1+ TCRVdelta2- thymocytes. Every receptor here comes from a boy under three years old who had congenital heart surgery.

The genes are TRDV1 and TRDJ1; TRDD2 aligns across 9 bases. The CDR3 consists of 20 residues. V gave up 3 bases and J gave up 0 bases; unmatched junction bases: 17. Germline V gives CDR1 TSWWSYY, CDR2 QGS. CDR3 region: CALGDGLPTFGGPHTDKLIF. DNA for the CDR3: TGTGCTCTTGGGGACGGCCTTCCTACGTTCGGGGGTCCCCACACCGATAAACTCATCTTT.

This chain uses TRDV1 with TRDJ1, with 11 bases lining up with TRDD3. In germline, CDR1 is TSWWSYY, CDR2 QGS. The CDR3 covers 22 residues. The V segment lost 0 bases and the J segment 3 bases; nucleotides outside the gene matches: 21. Written as DNA, the CDR3 is TGTGCTCTTGGGGAACTGCCGTGCCCTCCGCTGGGGGATACTTCTGGGGCCGATAAACTCATCTTT. Its protein product is CALGELPCPPLGDTSGADKLIF.

The J gene is TRDJ1, the V gene TRDV1; the D gene is possibly TRDD3 (5 bases). CDR3 length: 16 amino acids. The ends were cut back, 2 bases at V and 0 bases at J, with 13 bases in the middle. Germline loops: CDR1 TSWWSYY, CDR2 QGS. The CDR3: CALGEGGPRYTDKLIF. The DNA of the CDR3 is TGTGCTCTTGGGGAAGGGGGCCCAAGGTACACCGATAAACTCATCTTT.

This clone was seen a few times. The V gene is TRDV1, the J gene TRDJ1; 9 nucleotides match TRDD3. The CDR3 contains 20 residues. The germline V gene encodes CDR1 TSWWSYY and CDR2 QGS. J lost 0 bases, V lost 1 base, and 15 bases had no gene match. CDR3: CALGERSNGDTLRYTDKLIF. CDR3 DNA sequence: TGTGCTCTTGGGGAACGGTCAAATGGGGATACGTTAAGGTACACCGATAAACTCATCTTT.

The chain combines TRDV1 with TRDJ1, with a weak D call TRDD3 (5 bases). The CDR3 extends over 13 amino acids. Between the trimmed V and J ends, which lost 3 bases and 8 bases, there was a span of 13 bases. CDR1 is TSWWSYY and CDR2 is QGS in the germline V gene. CDR3 in DNA: TGTGCTCTTGGGGACAATACTGGTAGAAAACTCATCTTT. Residues: CALGDNTGRKLIF.

The chain has TRDV1 and TRDJ1, with 9 bases that match TRDD3. This CDR3 region has 20 residues. The V gene end was trimmed by 0 bases and the J gene end by 5 bases; junction bases not matched to a gene: 19. Germline loops: CDR1 TSWWSYY, CDR2 QGS. The CDR3, as DNA: TGTGCTCTTGGGGAACTATATCCTCCGGGTACTGGGGGAACCCCAGATAAACTCATCTTT. It codes for CALGELYPPGTGGTPDKLIF.

J is TRDJ1 and V is TRDV1, with D hard to call. The CDR3 is 15 residues long. CDR1 is TSWWSYY, CDR2 QGS, per germline. Trimming removed 2 bases at V and 0 bases at J, with 10 bases between. The CDR3 DNA reads as TGTGCTCTTGGGGAAATAACTGTCAACACCGATAAACTCATCTTT. It translates to CALGEITVNTDKLIF.

This clone was detected a few times. V gene TRDV1 combines with J gene TRDJ1, with TRDD3 matching over 11 bases. The CDR3 covers 20 residues. With 3 bases clipped from V and 2 bases from J, the junction kept 17 bases outside the gene matches. From germline, CDR1 is TSWWSYY and CDR2 QGS. CDR3 nucleotides: TGTGCTCTTGGGGATCCCCACGGCACAAGGTGGGGGATACGTACCGATAAACTCATCTTT. Its protein product is CALGDPHGTRWGIRTDKLIF.

The V gene is TRDV1, the J gene TRDJ1; TRDD3 is a possible D gene (6 bases). V was clipped by 5 bases and J by 0 bases, with 43 bases between them. The CDR3 has 25 residues. Germline CDR1 and CDR2: TSWWSYY and QGS. As DNA, the CDR3 is TGTGCTCTTGGGAAACGAATCGCCCCTCCCTCTCCGGGGGGAGGCCTACGCCCCAACACCGATAAACTCATCTTT. Protein: CALGKRIAPPSPGGGLRPNTDKLIF.

The V call is TRDV1, the J call TRDJ1, with 9 bases identical to TRDD3. V lost 0 bases to trimming and J lost 4 bases; unmatched junction nucleotides: 33. The CDR3 has 25 residues. CDR1 and CDR2 from the germline V gene are TSWWSYY and QGS. CDR3 DNA sequence: TGTGCTCTTGGGGAACTAGTCCGAATCAGGCGGGGGATACCCTCCCTTAGAAGCTGCCACGATAAACTCATCTTT. It translates to CALGELVRIRRGIPSLRSCHDKLIF.

Of note for this clone: Additional DNA sequences in this sample encode the identical CDR3. The chain uses TRDV1 and TRDJ1; 8 bases line up with TRDD3. The V gene end was trimmed by 2 bases and the J gene end by 0 bases; junction bases not matched to a gene: 11. The CDR3 contains 18 residues. Germline CDR1 and CDR2: TSWWSYY and QGS. The CDR3 here is CALGEGLGDSLYTDKLIF. The CDR3 DNA sequence: TGTGCTCTTGGGGAAGGGCTGGGGGACTCTTTGTACACCGATAAACTCATCTTT.

This clone was found a few times. The chain links TRDV1 to TRDJ1; weak D call: TRDD3 (5 bases). The CDR3 consists of 18 residues. CDR1 is TSWWSYY, CDR2 QGS, per germline. The V and J ends lost 0 bases and 0 bases respectively, with 17 bases between them. The CDR3 DNA reads as TGTGCTCTTGGGGAACTTAGTGCGGGATCTGAGTACACCGATAAACTCATCTTT. Translation gives CALGELSAGSEYTDKLIF.

V and J are TRDV1 and TRDJ1; TRDD3 aligns across 13 bases. The trim removed 5 bases at V and 10 bases at J, leaving 22 bases unmatched. The V gene's germline CDR1 is TSWWSYY and CDR2 QGS. The CDR3 runs to 19 residues. The CDR3 DNA follows: TGTGCTCTTGGGCCTTCCCCCTTGCCTACTGGGGGATACGCGGCAGGACTCATCTTT. Encoded protein: CALGPSPLPTGGYAAGLIF.

V usage is TRDV1 and J usage is TRDJ1; 11 bases agree with TRDD3. The germline V gene encodes CDR1 TSWWSYY and CDR2 QGS. The CDR3 is 21 amino acids. J lost 7 bases, V lost 3 bases, and 25 bases had no gene match. The CDR3 protein is CALGEKSSYWGIEPRWGKLIF. In DNA form, the CDR3 reads TGTGCTCTTGGGGAGAAATCTTCCTACTGGGGGATAGAACCACGATGGGGTAAACTCATCTTT.